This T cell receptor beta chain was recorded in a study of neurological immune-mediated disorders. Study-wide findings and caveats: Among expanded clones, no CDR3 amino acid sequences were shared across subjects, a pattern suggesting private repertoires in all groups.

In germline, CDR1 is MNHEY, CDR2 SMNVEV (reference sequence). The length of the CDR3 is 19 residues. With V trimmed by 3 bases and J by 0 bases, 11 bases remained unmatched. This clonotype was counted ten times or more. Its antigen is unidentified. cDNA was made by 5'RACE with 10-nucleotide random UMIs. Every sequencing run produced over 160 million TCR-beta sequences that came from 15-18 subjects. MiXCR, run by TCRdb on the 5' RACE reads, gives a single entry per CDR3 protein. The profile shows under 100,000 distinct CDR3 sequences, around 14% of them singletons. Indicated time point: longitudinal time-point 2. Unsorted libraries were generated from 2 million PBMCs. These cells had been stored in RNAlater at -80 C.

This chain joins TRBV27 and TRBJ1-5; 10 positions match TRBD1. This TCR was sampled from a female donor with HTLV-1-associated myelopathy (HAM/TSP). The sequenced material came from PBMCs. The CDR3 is CASSLRLGQGVHSNQPQHF. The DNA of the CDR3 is TGTGCCAGCAGTTTGAGATTAGGACAGGGGGTTCATAGCAATCAGCCCCAGCATTTT.